What follows are 10 T cell receptor beta chains derived from one specimen sequenced in a study of PD-1 blockade in classical Hodgkin lymphoma. Repertoires were generated with immunoSEQ multiplex PCR, while TCRdb's copy carries only in-frame clones and drops some. The repertoire consists of some 110,000 clones, with roughly 87% occurring once and the leading ten covering around 17%. The time point denotes: cycle 4 day 1 (C4D1), after 6 weeks of nivolumab. Relapse after autologous stem cell transplantation occurred in every patient, and brentuximab vedotin exposure varied. The specimen comprised peripheral blood mononuclear cells (PBMCs), sampled before the fourth cycle of nivolumab. These receptors all stem from a human donor with classical Hodgkin lymphoma.

V usage is TRBV15 and J usage is TRBJ1-2; TRBD1 aligns across 8 bases. This CDR3 contains 15 residues. Germline V lookup: CDR1 LNHNV, CDR2 YYDKDF (reference sequence). J lost 2 bases, V lost 1 base, and 3 bases had no gene match. The CDR3 here is CATSRGGQGNYGYTF. In DNA, the CDR3 is TGTGCCACCAGCAGAGGCGGACAGGGCAACTATGGCTACACCTTC.

The chain recombines TRBV28 with TRBJ1-5, with 12 positions matching TRBD1. Germline assignment: CDR1 MDHEN and CDR2 SYDVKM. The CDR3 spans 17 residues. The junction had 6 bases not matched to a gene; V was cut back by 1 base and J by 5 bases. The CDR3 sequence: CASSLSPGTGGYQPQHF. The CDR3 DNA is TGTGCCAGCAGTTTATCCCCCGGGACAGGGGGCTATCAGCCCCAGCATTTT.

V is TRBV4-3 and J is TRBJ1-2, with 8 bases identical to TRBD1. The CDR3 spans 15 residues. V lost 3 bases to trimming and J lost 6 bases; unmatched junction nucleotides: 9. Per germline, CDR1 LGHNA and CDR2 YSLEER. DNA of the CDR3: TGCGCCAGCAGCCAGGGGTTGGACAGGGCTGATGGCTACACCTTC. Its translation: CASSQGLDRADGYTF.

V is TRBV28 and J is TRBJ2-7; 10 nucleotides agree with TRBD1. V was pared by 5 bases and J by 7 bases, with 17 bases of the junction left unmatched. The CDR3 length is 17 residues. CDR1 MDHEN and CDR2 SYDVKM come from the germline V gene. CDR3 in DNA: TGTGCCAGCAGTCCCGGGGTAGGGACAGGGGATAGTGGAGAGCAGTACTTC. Translated, it gives CASSPGVGTGDSGEQYF. The variable domain in full, completed from reference TRBV28 and TRBJ2-7, reads DVKVTQSSRYLVKRTGEKVFLECVQDMDHENMFWYRQDPGLGLRLIYFSYDVKMKEKGDIPEGYSVSREKKERFSLILESASTNQTSMYLCASSPGVGTGDSGEQYFGPGTRLTVT.

The V call is TRBV5-1, the J call TRBJ2-7; tentatively, D is TRBD1 (6 bases). Per the germline V gene, CDR1 is SGHRS and CDR2 is YFSETQ. The CDR3 loop spans 12 amino acids. Trimming cost V 3 bases and J 8 bases, with 12 bases left between them. CDR3 DNA: TGCGCCAGCAGCTCGGGACAAGACAAGCAGTACTTC. Translated: CASSSGQDKQYF.

The rearrangement uses TRBV6-1 and TRBJ1-1; D call uncertain. The CDR3 spans 14 residues. V lost 6 bases and J 1 base, leaving 12 bases between the germline ends. Germline CDR1 MNHNS, CDR2 SASEGT. The CDR3 DNA reads as TGTGCCAGCAGCAAGGGTACAGAGAACACTGAAGCTTTCTTT. Translating gives CASSKGTENTEAFF.

The V and J genes are TRBV27 and TRBJ2-1; D possibly corresponds to TRBD2 (6 bases). The germline gives CDR1 MNHEY, CDR2 SMNVEV (reference sequence). The V end was cut by 0 bases, the J end by 7 bases, with 16 bases between. CDR3 length: 16 residues. The CDR3 protein is CASSLSEGRDGNEQFF. Here the CDR3 DNA reads TGTGCCAGCAGTTTATCAGAAGGGCGGGACGGGAATGAGCAGTTCTTC.

V usage is TRBV7-2 and J usage is TRBJ1-5; D perhaps matches TRBD1 (5 bases). V lost 5 bases, J lost 5 bases, and 16 bases lay in between. The CDR3 loop spans 15 amino acids. Germline loops: CDR1 SGHTA, CDR2 FQGNSA. The CDR3 coding sequence is TGTGCCAGCAGCCCCCCCGGCAGGGTAGATCAGCCCCAGCATTTT. Translation: CASSPPGRVDQPQHF.

The J gene is TRBJ1-4, the V gene TRBV30; D not certain. Trimming left V 2 bases short and J 1 base short, with 11 bases between. Germline values: CDR1 GTSNPN, CDR2 SVGIG (reference sequence). The CDR3 extends over 15 amino acids. CDR3 coding DNA: TGTGCCTGGAGTCCCCCGGGCGGAACTAATGAAAAACTGTTTTTT. It specifies CAWSPPGGTNEKLFF.

V usage is TRBV11-2 and J usage is TRBJ1-1; TRBD1 aligns across 8 bases. Germline loops: CDR1 SGHAT, CDR2 FQNNGV. Trimming cost V 4 bases and J 8 bases; bases outside gene matches: 9. The CDR3 is 14 residues long. This CDR3 reads CASSSLQRTGEAFF. The CDR3 DNA reads TGTGCCAGCAGCTCCCTACAAAGGACAGGGGAAGCTTTCTTT.